These 22 T cell receptor beta chains originate from one sample sequenced in a study of blood T cell repertoires in COVID-19 (TCRdb year 2020). To prepare the library, the immunoSEQ multiplex PCR assay was applied. Imported from immuneACCESS, the table was reduced by TCRdb to in-frame sequences with V and J called. These copies leave out some clones; in studies compared against another copy, an unresolved V gene accounts for under half, and the cause of the remainder is not known. Present in this sample are 200,000 to 250,000 clones, about 87% of which were seen just once. The top ten constitute about 2.6% of the sample. Sequencing was done on a sample of PBMCs or T cells enriched from blood (not recorded which). These receptors all stem from a woman aged 25 to 39 who had recovered from COVID-19.

The chain recombines TRBV6-2 or TRBV6-3 with TRBJ2-3; 12 nucleotides align to TRBD1. Losses at the gene ends were 2 bases for V and 7 bases for J; bases not matched to a gene: 13. Germline V gene lookup returns CDR1 MNHEY and CDR2 SVGEGT. This CDR3 contains 18 residues. CDR3 DNA: TGTGCCAGCAGTTACGAATCCGGGACAGGGGGCCCCTTAAATACGCAGTATTTT. This sequence encodes CASSYESGTGGPLNTQYF.

The chain recombines TRBV29-1 with TRBJ2-2, with 8 bases fitting TRBD1. Germline-derived CDR1 and CDR2 are SQVTM and ANQGSEA. V shed 5 bases and J 8 bases; nucleotides not matched to a gene: 4. CDR3 length equals 12 residues. In DNA, the CDR3 is TGCAGCGTTATGACAGGGGCGGGGGAGCTGTTTTTT. This encodes CSVMTGAGELFF.

The rearrangement links TRBV11-2 to TRBJ1-2, with 7 bases that match TRBD1. The CDR3 consists of 16 residues. Germline loops: CDR1 SGHAT, CDR2 FQNNGV. Unmatched junction bases numbered 7, after V lost 0 bases and J lost 3 bases. CDR3 residues: CASSLEFSDRYYGYTF. CDR3 DNA: TGTGCCAGCAGCTTAGAGTTTTCGGACAGGTACTATGGCTACACCTTC.

The V and J genes are TRBV7-2 and TRBJ2-2; 13 bases line up with TRBD2. The CDR3 runs to 16 residues. Germline V gene sequence: CDR1 SGHTA, CDR2 FQGNSA. Trimming removed 5 bases from V and 4 bases from J; junction bases left unmatched: 4. For the CDR3, the DNA is TGTGCCAGCAGCCTGGGACTAGCGGGGCCCACCGGGGAGCTGTTTTTT. This codes for CASSLGLAGPTGELFF.

The chain uses TRBV7-2 and TRBJ1-2; 7 positions match TRBD1. The length of the CDR3 is 14 residues. Germline loops: CDR1 SGHTA, CDR2 FQGNSA. The junction had 6 bases not matched to a gene; V was cut back by 5 bases and J by 3 bases. Written as DNA, the CDR3 is TGTGCCAGCAGCACCCCCAGGGGGGACTATGGCTACACCTTC. It encodes CASSTPRGDYGYTF.

This clone is a singleton in its sample. This chain joins TRBV29-1 and TRBJ2-7; D is unclear. Trimming removed 3 bases from V and 2 bases from J, with 8 bases in between. Germline V gene sequence: CDR1 SQVTM, CDR2 ANQGSEA. The CDR3 contains 12 residues. DNA for the CDR3: TGCAGCGTTGAGGTACAGCCCTACGAGCAGTACTTC. Protein: CSVEVQPYEQYF.

The chain's CDR3 is CASSSGGNSPLHF. CDR3 DNA: TGTGCCAGCAGCTCCGGGGGTAATTCACCCCTCCACTTT. The V and J genes are TRBV7-2 and TRBJ1-6, with D perhaps TRBD1 (5 bases). V was cut by 4 bases and J by 6 bases, with 7 bases left in between. The CDR3 extends over 13 amino acids. Germline V gene sequence: CDR1 SGHTA, CDR2 FQGNSA.

This clone appeared a single time. The chain joins TRBV3-1 (or the pseudogene TRBV3-2) to TRBJ2-3; perhaps TRBD2 as D (6 bases). CDR3 length equals 16 residues. The V end was cut by 0 bases, the J end by 0 bases, with 10 bases between. The germline gives CDR1 LGHDT, CDR2 YNNKEL (reference sequence). CDR3 DNA sequence: TGTGCCAGCAGCCAAGAGGTGGGACTCAGCACAGATACGCAGTATTTT. Translation gives CASSQEVGLSTDTQYF.

V and J are TRBV2 and TRBJ1-5; D remains unclear. Trimming shortened V by 5 bases and J by 0 bases, and 14 bases separated the two germline ends. Germline V gene data show CDR1 as SNHLY and CDR2 as FYNNEI. This CDR3 is built from 16 residues. CDR3 DNA: TGTGCCAGCAGTTCTACAGTCTCTTATAGCAATCAGCCCCAGCATTTT. As protein: CASSSTVSYSNQPQHF.

The chain has TRBV13 and TRBJ2-2; D possibly corresponds to TRBD2 (6 bases). This CDR3 region has 15 residues. The germline V gene encodes CDR1 PRHDT and CDR2 FYEKMQ (reference sequence). Trimming pared 5 bases from V and 1 base from J, leaving 11 bases between. The CDR3 region is CASSPPSVNTGELFF. The CDR3 region has the DNA TGTGCCAGCAGCCCTCCTAGCGTGAACACCGGGGAGCTGTTTTTT.

V usage is TRBV11-2 and J usage is TRBJ1-4; D is possibly TRBD1 (5 bases). The CDR3 covers 15 residues. Germline V CDR1 and CDR2: SGHAT, FQNNGV. Trimming took 5 bases from V and 7 from J, leaving 17 bases between them. CDR3 amino acids: CASSPSGGAGEKLFF. CDR3 bases: TGTGCCAGCAGCCCGAGCGGCGGGGCGGGTGAAAAACTGTTTTTT. The whole variable domain, filled in from reference TRBV11-2 and TRBJ1-4, reads EAGVAQSPRYKIIEKRQSVAFWCNPISGHATLYWYQQILGQGPKLLIQFQNNGVVDDSQLPKDRFSAERLKGVDSTLKIQPAKLEDSAVYLCASSPSGGAGEKLFFGSGTQLSVL.

The V call is TRBV7-9, the J call TRBJ2-3, with TRBD2 identical over 13 bases. In germline, CDR1 is SEHNR, CDR2 FQNEAQ (reference sequence). This CDR3 is 15 amino acids long. V trimming: 6 bases; J trimming: 1 base; junction bases outside the gene matches: 1. The CDR3 here is CASRGTSGGTDTQYF. The CDR3 nucleotides are TGTGCCAGCAGAGGGACTAGCGGGGGCACAGATACGCAGTATTTT.

V usage is TRBV3-1 (or the pseudogene TRBV3-2) and J usage is TRBJ2-7; 8 nucleotides agree with TRBD1. This CDR3 has 15 amino acids. Losses at the gene ends were 0 bases for V and 1 base for J; bases not matched to a gene: 2. From germline, CDR1 is LGHDT and CDR2 YNNKEL (reference sequence). The CDR3 here is CASSQDRTGSYEQYF. Here the CDR3 DNA reads TGTGCCAGCAGCCAAGATCGGACAGGGTCCTACGAGCAGTACTTC.

The chain carries TRBV3-1 (or the pseudogene TRBV3-2) and TRBJ1-1; 8 bases align to TRBD1. From germline, CDR1 is LGHDT and CDR2 YNNKEL (reference sequence). CDR3 length equals 19 residues. V was clipped by 0 bases and J by 0 bases; unmatched bases: 12. The CDR3 DNA is TGTGCCAGCAGCCAAGATCGGACAGGGCCTACGAGAATGAACACTGAAGCTTTCTTT. Translated, it gives CASSQDRTGPTRMNTEAFF.

This chain joins TRBV9 and TRBJ2-2; a possible D gene is TRBD2 (5 bases). Germline loops: CDR1 SGDLS, CDR2 YYNGEE. Trimming cost V 3 bases and J 4 bases, with 16 bases left between them. The CDR3 spans 16 residues. CDR3 sequence reads: CASSAFFGTSTGELFF. CDR3 nucleotide sequence: TGTGCCAGCAGCGCCTTTTTCGGAACTAGCACCGGGGAGCTGTTTTTT.

This rearrangement joins TRBV7-9 to TRBJ2-1; D possibly corresponds to TRBD1 (5 bases). The CDR3 consists of 16 residues. V lost 7 bases to trimming and J lost 4 bases, with 20 bases between them. CDR1 and CDR2 from the germline V gene are SEHNR and FQNEAQ (reference sequence). The CDR3 nucleotides read TGTGCCAGCACCACGACAGCCGGGCCGCGATACAATGAGCAGTTCTTC. It codes for CASTTTAGPRYNEQFF.

V gene TRBV4-2 combines with J gene TRBJ1-2; no clear D gene. The CDR3 is 14 residues long. V was trimmed by 4 bases and J by 4 bases, leaving 13 bases between them. From germline, CDR1 is LGHNA and CDR2 YNFKEQ. The CDR3 sequence is CASSPRGNLYGYTF. Written as DNA, the CDR3 is TGTGCCAGCAGCCCGCGCGGGAACCTCTATGGCTACACCTTC.

For the CDR3, the DNA is TGTGCCAGCACACCTCTGGAGGGGGCGAACACTGAAGCTTTCTTT. This codes for CASTPLEGANTEAFF. This chain links TRBV7-9 with TRBJ1-1; 7 nucleotides line up with TRBD1. The CDR3 covers 15 residues. Germline values: CDR1 SEHNR, CDR2 FQNEAQ (reference sequence). J was trimmed by 1 base and V by 7 bases; bases with no gene match: 9. Variable domain in full (rest from reference TRBV7-9 and TRBJ1-1): DTGVSQNPRHKITKRGQNVTFRCDPISEHNRLYWYRQTLGQGPEFLTYFQNEAQLEKSRLLSDRFSAERPKGSFSTLEIQRTEQGDSAMYLCASTPLEGANTEAFFGQGTRLTVV.

The rearrangement links TRBV5-1 to TRBJ1-2; 9 bases map to TRBD1. The CDR3 has 15 amino acids. The V and J ends lost 4 bases and 12 bases, in that order; junction bases with no gene match: 16. From germline, CDR1 is SGHRS and CDR2 YFSETQ. CDR3: CASSPTSTGGGIHTF. CDR3 bases: TGCGCCAGCAGCCCAACGAGCACAGGGGGCGGAATACACACCTTC.

The chain combines TRBV5-1 with TRBJ2-1, with D maybe TRBD1 (6 bases). Trimming took off 2 bases at V and 0 bases at J, with 15 bases between the two ends. The CDR3 totals 17 residues. Germline CDR1 is SGHRS and CDR2 is YFSETQ. CDR3 coding DNA: TGCGCCAGCAGCTTACACAGCACAGGGAGCTCCTACAATGAGCAGTTCTTC. Amino acid sequence: CASSLHSTGSSYNEQFF. Looking up the rest from reference TRBV5-1 and TRBJ2-1 gives the full variable domain: KAGVTQTPRYLIKTRGQQVTLSCSPISGHRSVSWYQQTPGQGLQFLFEYFSETQRNKGNFPGRFSGRQFSNSRSEMNVSTLELGDSALYLCASSLHSTGSSYNEQFFGPGTRLTVL.

The V gene is TRBV14, the J gene TRBJ1-1; D is undetermined. Germline values: CDR1 SGHDN, CDR2 FVKESK. V dropped 0 bases and J dropped 0 bases, with 8 bases sitting between them. The CDR3 runs 15 residues. CDR3 DNA sequence: TGTGCCAGCAGCCAAGAGAGAACCCTGAACACTGAAGCTTTCTTT. It specifies CASSQERTLNTEAFF.

This chain joins TRBV5-4 and TRBJ1-2, with D unclear. The V and J ends lost 0 bases and 6 bases respectively, with 12 bases between them. The CDR3 contains 14 residues. Looked up from germline, CDR1 is SGHNT and CDR2 is YYREEE (reference sequence). The CDR3 DNA reads TGTGCCAGCAGCTTGGTTACGGGGTATGATGGCTACACCTTC. Protein sequence: CASSLVTGYDGYTF.